This TCR beta chain was found in a study of Graves' ophthalmopathy and Graves' hyperthyroidism. The sequenced template was RNA, covering the TCR beta CDR3 region. The workflow started with a first-round RT-PCR run with HTBI primers and then moved on to a second-round multiplex PCR. MiXCR, run by TCRdb on the multiplex PCR reads, gives a single entry per CDR3 protein. Seen here are 1 million to 1.3 million distinct CDR3 sequences, approximately 35% observed once, and the top ten hold roughly 11%. Additional autoimmune diseases, uncontrolled infections, pregnancy or lactation disqualified patients. Diagnoses were established from clinical symptoms, serum thyroxine, TRAb, thyroid ultrasound and orbital computed tomography. In the case of this clonotype: Antigen unknown.

Study results and limitations: Detection in blood was also observed for most expanded thyroid clonotypes above 0.001 frequency. The 13-signature model separated ophthalmopathy from stable hyperthyroidism at almost 90% sensitivity and 80% to 84% specificity.

The V gene lost 5 bases and the J gene lost 3 bases, with 16 bases spanning the gap. CDR1 is SEHNR and CDR2 is FQNEAQ in the germline V gene (reference sequence). The CDR3 has 16 amino acids. The source of this sequence is an adult man with Graves' hyperthyroidism. The sequenced material came from peripheral blood or thyroid tissue (not recorded which). The V call is TRBV7-9, the J call TRBJ1-4; D is perhaps TRBD1 (6 bases). The CDR3 bases are TGTGCCAGCAGCGGGACAACTTCACGGGCTAATGAAAAACTGTTTTTT. This codes for CASSGTTSRANEKLFF.